A single sample is the source of the 21 T cell receptor beta chains below, sequenced in a study of T cell changes during pregnancy in multiple sclerosis. The table came from immunoSEQ multiplex PCR; TCRdb's copy has only in-frame clones and leaves some out. The table lists almost 50,000 clones, roughly 93% of them singletons, with more than 0.35% in the top ten. The material was CD4+ T cells from peripheral blood mononuclear cells, obtained in the second trimester of pregnancy. The receptor source for this set is a female donor in good health, enrolled as a control in a pregnancy study.

The rearrangement uses TRBV6-5 and TRBJ1-2; perhaps TRBD1 as D (5 bases). The CDR3 covers 13 residues. The germline CDR1 and CDR2 sequences are MNHEY and SVGAGI. Trimming took off 5 bases at V and 5 bases at J, with 12 bases between the two ends. CDR3 amino acids: CASSTFGGYGYTF. The CDR3 DNA reads as TGTGCCAGCAGTACATTCGGGGGGTATGGCTACACCTTC.

The chain has TRBV30 and TRBJ1-1; TRBD1 is a possible D gene (6 bases). Germline-derived CDR1 and CDR2 are GTSNPN and SVGIG (reference sequence). Deletions cut 8 bases from V and 1 base from J, with 17 bases between. The CDR3 contains 14 residues. The CDR3 loop reads CARMRGGSNTEAFF. As DNA, the CDR3 is TGTGCCCGGATGAGGGGGGGGTCGAACACTGAAGCTTTCTTT.

The chain is built from TRBV19 and TRBJ2-1; 9 nucleotides line up with TRBD2. J gave up 1 base and V 9 bases, and 1 base lay outside the gene matches. The CDR3 is made up of 13 amino acids. Germline values: CDR1 LNHDA, CDR2 SQIVND (reference sequence). The CDR3 DNA sequence: TGTGCCAGCGGACTAGCGTCCTACAATGAGCAGTTCTTC. It codes for CASGLASYNEQFF. Full variable domain (remainder filled in from reference TRBV19 and TRBJ2-1): DGGITQSPKYLFRKEGQNVTLSCEQNLNHDAMYWYRQDPGQGLRLIYYSQIVNDFQKGDIAEGYSVSREKKESFPLTVTSAQKNPTAFYLCASGLASYNEQFFGPGTRLTVL.

This sequence joins TRBV4-1 and TRBJ2-7; 10 bases line up with TRBD2. Looked up from germline, CDR1 is MGHRA and CDR2 is YSYEKL. The ends lost 0 bases at V and 2 bases at J; junction bases unmatched: 1. This CDR3 region has 15 residues. As DNA, the CDR3 is TGCGCCAGCAGCCAAGATACTAGCGGGGCCTACGAGCAGTACTTC. This sequence encodes CASSQDTSGAYEQYF.

This clone has only a few counts. The chain is built from TRBV29-1 and TRBJ1-6; D possibly corresponds to TRBD1 (6 bases). The CDR3 is 12 amino acids. Germline values: CDR1 SQVTM, CDR2 ANQGSEA. V gave up 7 bases and J gave up 7 bases, with 11 bases separating them. The CDR3 spells CSDWTVNSPLHF. In nucleotides, the CDR3 is TGCAGCGACTGGACAGTAAATTCACCCCTCCACTTT.

The CDR3 here is CASTMGGSRETQYF. The CDR3 nucleotides read TGTGCCAGCACAATGGGGGGGTCGAGGGAGACCCAGTACTTC. V gene TRBV25-1 combines with J gene TRBJ2-5, with 7 bases lining up with TRBD2. CDR1 is MGHDK, CDR2 SYGVNS, per germline. Trimming took 7 bases from V and 5 from J; bases not matched to a gene: 10. The CDR3 sequence is 14 residues long.

The CDR3 sequence: CASSYPDPRQRGYTF. The CDR3 DNA sequence: TGTGCCAGCAGCTATCCCGATCCGCGACAGCGTGGCTACACCTTC. V gene TRBV7-2 combines with J gene TRBJ1-2, with TRBD1 as a possible D gene (5 bases). The germline V gene encodes CDR1 SGHTA and CDR2 FQGNSA. V was shortened by 4 bases and J by 7 bases, with 19 bases between the two germline ends. This CDR3 is built from 15 residues.

The chain is built from TRBV4-3 and TRBJ2-1, with D tentatively TRBD1 (5 bases). Germline V gene sequence: CDR1 LGHNA, CDR2 YSLEER. Deletions cut 0 bases from V and 0 bases from J, with 15 bases between. This CDR3 region has 18 residues. Written as DNA, the CDR3 is TGCGCCAGCAGCCAAGAATTGCAAGGACACAACTCCTACAATGAGCAGTTCTTC. Amino acids: CASSQELQGHNSYNEQFF.

This clone was observed once. The rearrangement links TRBV15 to TRBJ1-4, with 7 bases lining up with TRBD1. This CDR3 is 14 amino acids long. Germline-derived CDR1 and CDR2 are LNHNV and YYDKDF (reference sequence). V was clipped by 6 bases and J by 1 base; unmatched bases: 2. In nucleotides, the CDR3 is TGTGCCACCAGGCAGGGGGGAACTAATGAAAAACTGTTTTTT. Residues: CATRQGGTNEKLFF.

V is TRBV18 and J is TRBJ1-2, with TRBD1 matching over 11 bases. Trimming at V came to 3 bases and at J to 5 bases, leaving 11 bases not matched to a gene. Per germline, CDR1 KGHSH and CDR2 LQKENI. CDR3 length: 17 residues. The CDR3 reads CASSPTPVGQGAYGYTF. CDR3 in DNA: TGTGCCAGCTCACCGACTCCTGTAGGACAGGGGGCATATGGCTACACCTTC.

DNA of the CDR3: TGTGCCAGTAGTATAACAAATTATGGCTACACCTTC. It codes for CASSITNYGYTF. The chain combines TRBV19 with TRBJ1-2, with D unclear. Germline V gives CDR1 LNHDA, CDR2 SQIVND (reference sequence). Trimming shortened V by 2 bases and J by 5 bases, and 6 bases separated the two germline ends. The CDR3 contains 12 residues. Full variable domain (remainder filled in from reference TRBV19 and TRBJ1-2): DGGITQSPKYLFRKEGQNVTLSCEQNLNHDAMYWYRQDPGQGLRLIYYSQIVNDFQKGDIAEGYSVSREKKESFPLTVTSAQKNPTAFYLCASSITNYGYTFGSGTRLTVV.

The V call is TRBV25-1, the J call TRBJ1-2, with 7 bases matching TRBD1. Trimming removed 8 bases from V and 0 bases from J; junction bases left unmatched: 6. The CDR3 runs to 14 residues. Germline values: CDR1 MGHDK, CDR2 SYGVNS. The CDR3: CASRGGQSNYGYTF. The DNA of the CDR3 is TGTGCCAGCCGTGGGGGACAGTCTAACTATGGCTACACCTTC.

This chain links TRBV11-2 with TRBJ1-3; 7 bases align to TRBD1. There are 16 residues in the CDR3. Losses at the gene ends were 2 bases for V and 1 base for J; bases not matched to a gene: 5. The germline V gene encodes CDR1 SGHAT and CDR2 FQNNGV. In DNA, the CDR3 is TGTGCCAGCAGCTTAAACCCAGGGGGGTCTGGAAACACCATATATTTT. Residues: CASSLNPGGSGNTIYF.

V usage is TRBV14 and J usage is TRBJ1-1; D gene uncertain. V lost 2 bases and J lost 3, with 10 bases in between. The CDR3 sequence is 14 residues long. CDR1 and CDR2 (germline): SGHDN, FVKESK. The CDR3 nucleotides are TGTGCCAGCAGCCAAAGGAGTACGTACACTGAAGCTTTCTTT. Protein product: CASSQRSTYTEAFF.

The genes are TRBV7-6 and TRBJ2-3; 11 bases match TRBD1. The V gene's germline CDR1 is SGHVS and CDR2 FNYEAQ. The CDR3 sequence is 16 residues long. V lost 5 bases, J lost 0 bases, and 4 bases stayed unmatched. The CDR3 sequence is CASSGQGAVSTDTQYF. DNA of the CDR3: TGTGCCAGCAGCGGACAGGGGGCCGTTAGCACAGATACGCAGTATTTT.

The chain has TRBV7-9 and TRBJ2-3; weak D call: TRBD2 (6 bases). CDR1 is SEHNR, CDR2 FQNEAQ, per germline (reference sequence). Trimming took off 5 bases at V and 6 bases at J, with 21 bases between the two ends. This CDR3 comprises 16 residues. The CDR3 coding sequence is TGTGCCAGCAGCGACCGGGGACTGGAGAAGGCCGATACGCAGTATTTT. Residues: CASSDRGLEKADTQYF. Variable domain in full (rest from reference TRBV7-9 and TRBJ2-3): DTGVSQNPRHKITKRGQNVTFRCDPISEHNRLYWYRQTLGQGPEFLTYFQNEAQLEKSRLLSDRFSAERPKGSFSTLEIQRTEQGDSAMYLCASSDRGLEKADTQYFGPGTRLTVL.

This chain links TRBV5-8 with TRBJ1-1; maybe TRBD1 (5 bases). CDR1 and CDR2 (germline): SGHTS, YDEGEE. V lost 4 bases and J 4 bases, leaving 14 bases between the germline ends. The CDR3 is 14 amino acids. The CDR3 bases are TGTGCCAGCAGCCTGGGTCTGGGGGGCACTGAAGCTTTCTTT. Translating gives CASSLGLGGTEAFF.

This clone appeared a single time. The chain joins TRBV7-8 to TRBJ2-5; 13 bases align to TRBD2. The ends lost 1 base at V and 7 bases at J; junction bases unmatched: 0. The CDR3 extends over 14 amino acids. CDR1 SGHVS and CDR2 FQNEAQ come from the germline V gene. CDR3 DNA sequence: TGTGCCAGCAGCTTAGGGACTAGCGGGGGGACCCAGTACTTC. Its protein is CASSLGTSGGTQYF.

The chain is built from TRBV7-2 and TRBJ1-5, with D unclear. CDR3 size: 16 residues. V lost 1 base and J 2 bases, leaving 12 bases between the germline ends. Germline V gene data show CDR1 as SGHTA and CDR2 as FQGNSA. In DNA form, the CDR3 reads TGTGCCAGCAGCTTAGGGAGCTTATCGGGCAATCAGCCCCAGCATTTT. Translating it yields CASSLGSLSGNQPQHF.

The chain uses TRBV7-2 and TRBJ2-1, with D possibly being TRBD1 (6 bases). The CDR3 consists of 17 residues. Germline CDR1 is SGHTA and CDR2 is FQGNSA. V gave up 2 bases and J gave up 4 bases, with 18 bases separating them. In DNA form, the CDR3 reads TGTGCCAGCAGCTTAAACCCCCCCCTAACAGGGTACAATGAGCAGTTCTTC. Translating gives CASSLNPPLTGYNEQFF.

This chain's CDR3 is CASSLGSRGNYGYTF. CDR3 DNA sequence: TGTGCCAGCAGCTTAGGGAGTCGGGGAAACTATGGCTACACCTTC. This chain joins TRBV7-9 and TRBJ1-2; D is ambiguous. This CDR3 contains 15 residues. Germline loops: CDR1 SEHNR, CDR2 FQNEAQ (reference sequence). V was trimmed by 1 base and J by 2 bases, leaving 11 bases between them.